This T cell receptor (beta chain) was profiled in a study of T cell changes during pregnancy in multiple sclerosis. The CDR3 totals 15 residues. From germline, CDR1 is MNHEY and CDR2 SVGAGI. J gave up 0 bases and V 6 bases, and 5 bases lay outside the gene matches. Method: immunoSEQ multiplex PCR; TCRdb's copy keeps in-frame clones and lacks some. The profile shows 50,000 to 75,000 clones, roughly 91% of them singletons. This clonotype was sampled from a female donor in good health, enrolled as a control in a pregnancy study. This sequence joins TRBV6-5 and TRBJ1-3; 7 positions match TRBD1. The source material was peripheral blood, sampled in the third trimester of pregnancy. CDR3 residues: CASSGGTASGNTIYF. The CDR3, as DNA: TGTGCCAGCAGCGGCGGGACAGCCTCTGGAAACACCATATATTTT.